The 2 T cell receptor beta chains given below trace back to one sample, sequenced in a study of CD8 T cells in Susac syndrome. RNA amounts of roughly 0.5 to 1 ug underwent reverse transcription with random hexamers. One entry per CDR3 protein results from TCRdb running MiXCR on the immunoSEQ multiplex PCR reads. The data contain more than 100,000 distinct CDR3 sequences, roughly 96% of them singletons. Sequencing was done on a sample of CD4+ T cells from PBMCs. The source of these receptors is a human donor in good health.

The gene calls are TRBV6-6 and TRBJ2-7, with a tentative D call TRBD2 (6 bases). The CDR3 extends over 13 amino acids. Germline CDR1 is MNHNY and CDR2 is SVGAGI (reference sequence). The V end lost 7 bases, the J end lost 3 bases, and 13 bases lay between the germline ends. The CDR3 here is CASIRGEGYEQYF. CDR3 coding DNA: TGTGCCAGCATCCGCGGGGAAGGCTACGAGCAGTACTTC.

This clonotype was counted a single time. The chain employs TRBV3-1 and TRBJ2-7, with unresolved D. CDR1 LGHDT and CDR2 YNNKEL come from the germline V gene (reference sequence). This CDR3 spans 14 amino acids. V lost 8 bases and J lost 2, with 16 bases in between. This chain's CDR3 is CASSWSVGTYEQYF. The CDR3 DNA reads TGTGCCAGCTCTTGGAGCGTAGGGACCTACGAGCAGTACTTC.